Detailed here is one T cell receptor (beta chain). No antigen is known for it. The data were obtained in a study of CD8 T cells in ankylosing spondylitis. TCRdb reanalysed the 5' RACE reads using MiXCR and keeps one entry per CDR3 protein. This table has 700,000 to 1,000,000 distinct CDR3 sequences, approximately 10% appearing once. Study-wide results and limits: Among TCR beta sequences, a motif of eight or nine highly homologous variants appeared characteristic of ankylosing spondylitis blood. Disease-linked clones were reportedly significantly enriched in matched ankylosing spondylitis synovial fluid.

CDR1 is DFQATT and CDR2 is SNEGSKA in the germline V gene (reference sequence). The CDR3 has 13 residues. V was clipped by 6 bases and J by 2 bases, with 14 bases between them. The TCR was taken from a male donor with ankylosing spondylitis. The chain carries TRBV20-1 and TRBJ2-7; D possibly corresponds to TRBD2 (6 bases). Sample: blood, either unsorted or a sorted T cell fraction (not recorded which). This CDR3 is CSAGAGYAYEQYF. CDR3 sequence (DNA): TGCAGTGCCGGGGCGGGGTATGCCTACGAGCAGTACTTC.